These T cell receptor beta chains were read from a single sample in a study of Graves' ophthalmopathy and Graves' hyperthyroidism. TCRdb ran MiXCR on the multiplex PCR reads and lists one entry per CDR3 protein. The table includes around 22,000 distinct CDR3 sequences, about half detected once. Sequencing used peripheral blood. The receptor source for this set is an adult woman with stable Graves' hyperthyroidism. Both conserved end residues are part of each CDR3.

V gene | CDR3 protein
TRBV11-3 | CASSPGTSGVRETQYF
TRBV10-3 | CAISDSDRTLTYEQYF
TRBV10-3 | CAATPAGGNTIYF
TRBV6-5 | CASPTPDGSTDTQYF
TRBV7-9 | CASSLSGTSYNEQFF
TRBV7-2 | CASSSGRGYEQYF
TRBV5-1 | CASSSAHIGTEAFF
TRBV19 | CASSISSGRYEQYF
TRBV27 | CASSLSRPGSPYEQYF
TRBV20-1 | CSARRGQETQYF
TRBV7-8 | CASSIRDSPLYNEQFF
TRBV14 | CASSQVRPGPDTQYF
TRBV11-2 | CASSVISGTDTQYF
TRBV6-5 | CASSYGADREGEQFF
TRBV20-1 | CSAVGRGQSPLHF
TRBV5-4 | CASMISGRANEQYF